The 14 T cell receptor beta chains presented below share a single source sample, sequenced in a study of cytomegalovirus exposure and HLA in healthy donors. A multiplex PCR was run with 60 Vbeta primers and 13 Jbeta primers. TCRdb's copy holds only in-frame clones and misses some; the assay was immunoSEQ multiplex PCR. The data show about 110,000 clones, 60% to 75% seen once. The material sequenced was PBMCs. These receptors came from a male donor in good health and CMV-seropositive.

DNA for the CDR3: TGTGCCAGCAGTTTCAGTTGGCGGGGGGTGCTCTACAATGAGCAGTTCTTC. It yields the protein CASSFSWRGVLYNEQFF. The V and J genes are TRBV28 and TRBJ2-1; TRBD2 agrees at 8 bases. There are 17 residues in the CDR3. Germline loops: CDR1 MDHEN, CDR2 SYDVKM. V lost 3 bases to trimming and J lost 3 bases; unmatched junction nucleotides: 10.

J is TRBJ2-2 and V is TRBV6-5; D not resolved. The CDR3 has 14 amino acids. V was shortened by 0 bases and J by 13 bases, with 15 bases between the two germline ends. Germline values: CDR1 MNHEY, CDR2 SVGAGI. CDR3: CASSYSNLASGLFF. In DNA, the CDR3 is TGTGCCAGCAGTTACTCGAATTTGGCTAGTGGGCTGTTTTTT.

The chain joins TRBV10-2 to TRBJ2-7, with D possibly being TRBD1 (6 bases). V shed 3 bases and J shed 3 bases, with 9 bases lying between them. There are 13 residues in the CDR3. Per the germline V gene, CDR1 is WSHSY and CDR2 is SAAADI. CDR3 loop: CASSEYRVYEQYF. For the CDR3, the DNA is TGCGCCAGCAGTGAATACAGGGTCTACGAGCAGTACTTC.

This sequence joins TRBV19 and TRBJ2-7, with TRBD1 identical over 7 bases. The CDR3 is 14 residues long. CDR1 is LNHDA and CDR2 is SQIVND in the germline V gene (reference sequence). V was pared by 4 bases and J by 2 bases, with 5 bases of the junction left unmatched. The CDR3 nucleotides are TGTGCCAGTAGTACACAGGGGTCCGCCTACGAGCAGTACTTC. Its protein product is CASSTQGSAYEQYF.

This chain connects TRBV5-4 to TRBJ2-1, with TRBD1 matching 12 bases. CDR1 is SGHNT and CDR2 is YYREEE in the germline V gene (reference sequence). V lost 2 bases, J lost 9 bases, and 6 bases stayed unmatched. The CDR3 spans 15 residues. This CDR3 reads CASSFPGQGAGEQFF. CDR3 nucleotides: TGTGCCAGCAGCTTCCCGGGACAGGGGGCCGGTGAGCAGTTCTTC.

J is TRBJ2-7 and V is TRBV4-2; D possibly corresponds to TRBD2 (6 bases). Germline CDR1 reads LGHNA; CDR2 reads YNFKEQ. This CDR3 has 13 residues. V was shortened by 4 bases and J by 0 bases, with 7 bases between the two germline ends. CDR3 nucleotide sequence: TGTGCCAGCAGCCTGGGGGGCTCCTACGAGCAGTACTTC. Its translation: CASSLGGSYEQYF.

The V and J genes are TRBV7-9 and TRBJ2-5; 9 bases fit TRBD1. V lost 1 base to trimming and J lost 2 bases; unmatched junction nucleotides: 11. Per the germline V gene, CDR1 is SEHNR and CDR2 is FQNEAQ (reference sequence). The CDR3 length is 18 residues. CDR3 sequence: CASSLVDFGTGLQETQYF. The DNA of the CDR3 is TGTGCCAGCAGCTTAGTAGATTTTGGGACAGGGTTGCAAGAGACCCAGTACTTC.

The rearrangement links TRBV19 to TRBJ1-5; 8 positions agree with TRBD1. This CDR3 has 18 residues. V trimming: 3 bases; J trimming: 1 base; junction bases outside the gene matches: 11. Looked up from germline, CDR1 is LNHDA and CDR2 is SQIVND (reference sequence). Written as DNA, the CDR3 is TGTGCCAGTAGTATCCGACCTGACAGGGGAAGGAGCAATCAGCCCCAGCATTTT. Translating gives CASSIRPDRGRSNQPQHF.

V gene TRBV18 combines with J gene TRBJ2-5; D not certain. The CDR3 loop spans 13 amino acids. V was trimmed by 2 bases and J by 5 bases, leaving 9 bases between them. Germline V lookup: CDR1 KGHSH, CDR2 LQKENI. CDR3 DNA: TGTGCCAGCTCACCAGCTTTAGTGGAGACCCAGTACTTC. The encoded protein is CASSPALVETQYF.

Only one count was recorded for this clone. The J gene is TRBJ1-5, the V gene TRBV2; 7 positions match TRBD1. V trimming: 5 bases; J trimming: 2 bases; junction bases outside the gene matches: 9. This CDR3 has 16 residues. CDR1 and CDR2 from the germline V gene are SNHLY and FYNNEI. The CDR3 DNA reads as TGTGCCAGCAGTCAAGACAGGGTGACGGGCAATCAGCCCCAGCATTTT. This translates into CASSQDRVTGNQPQHF.

The CDR3 nucleotides are TGTGCCAGCAGCTTCGTCGAAGCCCGCGAGCAGTACTTC. Its translation: CASSFVEAREQYF. J is TRBJ2-7 and V is TRBV5-4; no definite D call. Trimming cost V 2 bases and J 6 bases, with 12 bases left between them. The CDR3 loop spans 13 amino acids. Germline V gene sequence: CDR1 SGHNT, CDR2 YYREEE (reference sequence).

The J gene is TRBJ1-3, the V gene TRBV30, with D possibly matching TRBD1 (5 bases). The V end was cut by 4 bases, the J end by 0 bases, with 16 bases between. The CDR3 length is 16 residues. The germline CDR1 and CDR2 sequences are GTSNPN and SVGIG (reference sequence). Written as DNA, the CDR3 is TGTGCCTGGAACCAACCCTTGGGGCGCTCTGGAAACACCATATATTTT. Encoded protein: CAWNQPLGRSGNTIYF.

The chain carries TRBV4-2 and TRBJ2-2, with a weak D call TRBD1 (6 bases). Germline CDR1 is LGHNA and CDR2 is YNFKEQ. This CDR3 has 16 residues. The V and J ends lost 0 bases and 4 bases respectively, with 12 bases between them. CDR3 region: CASSQETGLGTGELFF. The DNA for the CDR3 is TGTGCCAGCAGCCAAGAAACAGGGTTGGGCACCGGGGAGCTGTTTTTT.

The chain is built from TRBV28 and TRBJ1-5; D is unclear. V lost 4 bases and J lost 0, with 10 bases in between. The germline V gene has CDR1 MDHEN and CDR2 SYDVKM. The CDR3 totals 15 residues. CDR3 loop: CASSSGSNSNQPQHF. The CDR3 bases are TGTGCCAGCAGTTCCGGGAGTAATAGCAATCAGCCCCAGCATTTT. Filled out from reference TRBV28 and TRBJ1-5, the complete variable domain reads DVKVTQSSRYLVKRTGEKVFLECVQDMDHENMFWYRQDPGLGLRLIYFSYDVKMKEKGDIPEGYSVSREKKERFSLILESASTNQTSMYLCASSSGSNSNQPQHFGDGTRLSIL.